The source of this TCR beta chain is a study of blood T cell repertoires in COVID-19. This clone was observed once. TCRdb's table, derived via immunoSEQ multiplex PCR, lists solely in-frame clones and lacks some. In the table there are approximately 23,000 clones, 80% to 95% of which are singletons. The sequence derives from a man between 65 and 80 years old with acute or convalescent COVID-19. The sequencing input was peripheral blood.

The CDR3 sequence is CASSPGGSSYEQYF. In DNA, the CDR3 is TGTGCCAGCAGCCCAGGGGGGAGCTCCTACGAGCAGTACTTC. The chain employs TRBV9 and TRBJ2-7; the D gene is possibly TRBD1 (7 bases). Germline V lookup: CDR1 SGDLS, CDR2 YYNGEE. V was cut by 4 bases and J by 0 bases, with 11 bases left in between. The CDR3 sequence is 14 residues long.